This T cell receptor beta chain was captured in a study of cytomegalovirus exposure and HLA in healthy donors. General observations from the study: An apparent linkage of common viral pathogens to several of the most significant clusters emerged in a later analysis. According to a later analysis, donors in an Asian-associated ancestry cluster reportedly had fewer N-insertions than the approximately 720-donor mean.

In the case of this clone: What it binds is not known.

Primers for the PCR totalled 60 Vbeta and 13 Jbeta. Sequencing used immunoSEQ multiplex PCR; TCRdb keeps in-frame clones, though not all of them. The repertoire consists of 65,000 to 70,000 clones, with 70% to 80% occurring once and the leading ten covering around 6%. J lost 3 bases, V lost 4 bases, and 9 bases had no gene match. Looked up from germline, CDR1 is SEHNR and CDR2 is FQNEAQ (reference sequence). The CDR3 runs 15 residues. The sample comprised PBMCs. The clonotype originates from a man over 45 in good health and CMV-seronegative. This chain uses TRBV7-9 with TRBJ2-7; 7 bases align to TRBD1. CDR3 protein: CASSYTSGTVYEQYF. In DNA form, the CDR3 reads TGTGCCAGCAGCTACACCTCCGGGACAGTCTACGAGCAGTACTTC.